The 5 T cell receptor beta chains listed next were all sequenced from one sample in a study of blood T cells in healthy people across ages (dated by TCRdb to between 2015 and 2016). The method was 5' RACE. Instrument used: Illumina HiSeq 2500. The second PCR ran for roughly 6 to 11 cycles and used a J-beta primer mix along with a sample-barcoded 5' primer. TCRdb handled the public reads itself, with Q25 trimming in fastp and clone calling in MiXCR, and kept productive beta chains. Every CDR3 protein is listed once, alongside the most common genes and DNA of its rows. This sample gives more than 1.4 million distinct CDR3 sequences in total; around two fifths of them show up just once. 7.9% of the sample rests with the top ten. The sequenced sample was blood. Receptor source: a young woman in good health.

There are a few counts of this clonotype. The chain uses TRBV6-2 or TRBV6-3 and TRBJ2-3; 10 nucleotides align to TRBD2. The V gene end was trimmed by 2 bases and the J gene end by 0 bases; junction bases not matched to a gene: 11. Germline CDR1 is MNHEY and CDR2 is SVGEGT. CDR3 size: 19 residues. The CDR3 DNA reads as TGTGCCAGCAGTTACCCAACTAGCGGGGCCTTTTCTAGCACAGATACGCAGTATTTT. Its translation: CASSYPTSGAFSSTDTQYF.

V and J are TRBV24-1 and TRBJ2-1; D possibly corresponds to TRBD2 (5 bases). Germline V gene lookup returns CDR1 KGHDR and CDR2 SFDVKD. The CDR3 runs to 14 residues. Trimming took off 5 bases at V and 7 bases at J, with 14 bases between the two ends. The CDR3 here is CATSAPGLKNEQFF. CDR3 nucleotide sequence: TGTGCCACCAGTGCCCCCGGACTGAAAAATGAGCAGTTCTTC.

This CDR3 reads CASSRGGGGANEKLFF. The CDR3 DNA reads TGTGCCAGCAGCCGCGGGGGCGGGGGCGCAAATGAAAAACTGTTTTTT. The genes are TRBV3-1 and TRBJ1-4; perhaps TRBD1 as D (6 bases). The germline gives CDR1 LGHDT, CDR2 YNNKEL (reference sequence). The germline V and J ends were trimmed by 4 bases and 5 bases, with 17 bases remaining between them. This CDR3 spans 16 amino acids.

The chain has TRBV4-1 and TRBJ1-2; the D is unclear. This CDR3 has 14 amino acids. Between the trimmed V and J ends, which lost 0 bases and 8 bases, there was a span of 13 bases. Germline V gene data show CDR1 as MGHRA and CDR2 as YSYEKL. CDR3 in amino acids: CASSQDGLLEGYTF. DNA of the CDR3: TGCGCCAGCAGCCAAGATGGCCTTTTAGAGGGCTACACCTTC.

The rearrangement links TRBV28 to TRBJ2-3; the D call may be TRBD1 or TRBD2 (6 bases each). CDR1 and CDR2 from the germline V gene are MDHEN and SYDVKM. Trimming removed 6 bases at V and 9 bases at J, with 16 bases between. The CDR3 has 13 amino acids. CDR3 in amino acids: CASRDGGRPTQYF. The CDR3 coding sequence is TGTGCCAGCAGGGACGGGGGCCGCCCCACGCAGTATTTT.